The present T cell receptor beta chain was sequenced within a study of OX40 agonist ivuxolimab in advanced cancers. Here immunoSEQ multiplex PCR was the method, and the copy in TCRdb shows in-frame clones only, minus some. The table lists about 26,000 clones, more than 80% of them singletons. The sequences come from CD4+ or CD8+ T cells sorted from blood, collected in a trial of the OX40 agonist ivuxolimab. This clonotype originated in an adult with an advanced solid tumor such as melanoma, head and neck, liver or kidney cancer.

CDR3 amino acids: CATRPTLEPPWGQYF. CDR3 DNA sequence: TGTGCCACTAGACCGACGCTGGAACCTCCCTGGGGGCAGTATTTT. The rearrangement joins TRBV15 to TRBJ2-3; D is unclear. The germline V gene encodes CDR1 LNHNV and CDR2 YYDKDF (reference sequence). Trimming stripped 9 bases from V and 11 bases from J, with 27 bases between. The CDR3 extends over 15 amino acids.